This TCR beta chain was captured by sequencing in a study of blood T cell repertoires in COVID-19. As for the study in general: Samples representing acute and convalescent COVID-19 were sourced from the United States, Italy and Spain.

Original data processing: Reference gene primer amplification in the assay estimated nucleated cell counts. Produced via immunoSEQ multiplex PCR; TCRdb's table is partial and in-frame only. That table furnishes V, J and clone size, whereas the DNA furnished D and trimming. This sample has under 250,000 clones, with 89% found just once. Participant-given clinical history determined each cohort assignment. The CDR3 sequence is 14 residues long. CDR1 and CDR2 from the germline V gene are LGHNA and YNFKEQ. V lost 0 bases and J lost 2, with 8 bases in between. This chain joins TRBV4-2 and TRBJ2-7; D might be TRBD1 (6 bases). The sequencing sample was made of PBMCs or T cells enriched from blood (not recorded which). The source is a woman under 40 with acute COVID-19. Written as DNA, the CDR3 is TGTGCCAGCAGCCAAGATCGGGACACCTACGAGCAGTACTTC. Translated, it gives CASSQDRDTYEQYF.